The rows below give T cell receptor beta chains drawn from one sample of a study of T cell changes during pregnancy in multiple sclerosis. TCRdb keeps only in-frame clones here, not all; method: immunoSEQ multiplex PCR. The table shows about 100,000 clones, with 80% to 95% occurring only once. The sample in question was peripheral blood, obtained after pregnancy. These receptors were obtained from a female donor with multiple sclerosis, enrolled in a pregnancy study. The CDR3 runs from the conserved cysteine through the conserved F or W. A D gene is named only where the DNA matches it firmly. For some rows the clone size is stated as once, few or many, or as a class when expanded; others skip it.

J	V	size	D	DNA	CDR3
TRBJ2-2	TRBV4-2	NA	NA	TGTGCCAGCAGCCAAGATGAGGGGGGGTTTGGCGGGGAGCTGTTTTTT	CASSQDEGGFGGELFF
TRBJ2-6	TRBV30	NA	NA	TGTGCCTGGAGGGGACTGGAATCTGGGGCCAACGTCCTGACTTTC	CAWRGLESGANVLTF
TRBJ1-1	TRBV19	NA	NA	TGTGCCAGTAGTATTCGTCAAGGGGCAGCTGAAGCTTTCTTT	CASSIRQGAAEAFF
TRBJ2-7	TRBV5-6	NA	NA	TGTGCCAGCACATCCTCGGAAAGGGGCCCCGTGATCTACGAGCAGTACTTC	CASTSSERGPVIYEQYF
TRBJ1-1	TRBV19	NA	NA	TGTGCCAGTAGTATTTCAGGCCTGGGCTTTGACACTGAAGCTTTCTTT	CASSISGLGFDTEAFF
TRBJ2-7	TRBV2	NA	TRBD1	TGTGCCAGCCGGGACAGGGGAGGCTACGAGCAGTACTTC	CASRDRGGYEQYF
TRBJ1-5	TRBV5-8	once	TRBD1	TGTGCCAGCAGCTTCGGGGACAGGGGAAAACGAATTAGCAATCAGCCCCAGCATTTT	CASSFGDRGKRISNQPQHF
TRBJ2-3	TRBV11-2	NA	TRBD1	TGTGCCAGCAGCTTGGTGCAGGGGGCTGTGGGCACAGATACGCAGTATTTT	CASSLVQGAVGTDTQYF
TRBJ1-5	TRBV18	NA	TRBD1	TGTGCCAGCTCACCACAGACAGGGGGGGATCAGCCCCAGCATTTT	CASSPQTGGDQPQHF
TRBJ2-7	TRBV6-5	NA	NA	TGTGCCAGCAGTCCCCCGGGTACCTACGAGCAGTACTTC	CASSPPGTYEQYF
TRBJ2-2	TRBV20-1	NA	NA	TGCAGTGCTCCAGGGTACGGGGAGCTGTTTTTT	CSAPGYGELFF
TRBJ2-2	TRBV6-1	NA	TRBD2	TGTGCCAGCCAGACGGGGGGGAGGGGGGAGCTGTTTTTT	CASQTGGRGELFF
TRBJ2-1	TRBV6-4	NA	NA	TGTGCCAGCAGTGAAATAGCCGGCTCCTACAATGAGCAGTTCTTC	CASSEIAGSYNEQFF
TRBJ1-2	TRBV19	NA	NA	TGTGCCAGTAGTATAGCATTTTTCGCGAACCCTGAGAACTATGGCTACACCTTC	CASSIAFFANPENYGYTF
TRBJ2-5	TRBV7-6	NA	NA	TGTGCCAGCAGCTTAACTTTAAGTGTTATGGAGACCCAGTACTTC	CASSLTLSVMETQYF
TRBJ2-1	TRBV27	NA	TRBD2	TGTGCCAGCAGAGCACTAGCGACCAATGAGCAGTTCTTC	CASRALATNEQFF
TRBJ2-1	TRBV6-6	once	TRBD2	TGTGCCAGCAGTTACTCGATCCGGGGGGACAATGAGCAGTTCTTC	CASSYSIRGDNEQFF
TRBJ1-2	TRBV9	NA	TRBD1	TGTGCCAGCACACCACAGGGGGCATCTAACGGCTACACCTTC	CASTPQGASNGYTF
TRBJ2-2	TRBV7-6	once	TRBD1	TGTGCCAGCAGCCCAACACGACAGGGTACGAACACCGGGGAGCTGTTTTTT	CASSPTRQGTNTGELFF
TRBJ2-5	TRBV29-1	NA	TRBD2	TGCAGCGTTATAAGTAGCGGGGAAGAGACCCAGTACTTC	CSVISSGEETQYF
TRBJ2-1	TRBV2	NA	NA	TGTGCCAGCAAATTCAGAAGCTCCTACAATGAGCAGTTCTTC	CASKFRSSYNEQFF
TRBJ2-1	TRBV5-6	NA	TRBD2	TGTGCCAGCACCACTAGGTCTGCGGGGGGGAACAATGAGCAGTTCTTC	CASTTRSAGGNNEQFF
TRBJ1-2	TRBV7-9	NA	NA	TGTGCCAGCAGCTTTGGAGGGCGCTATGGCTACACCTTC	CASSFGGRYGYTF
TRBJ2-1	TRBV5-4	NA	TRBD1	TGTGCCAGCAGCTTTCCGGGACAGATCTACAATGAGCAGTTCTTC	CASSFPGQIYNEQFF
TRBJ1-3	TRBV7-8	few	TRBD1	TGTGCCAGCAGCTCAGACAGGGATACGAACACCATATATTTT	CASSSDRDTNTIYF
TRBJ2-7	TRBV4-1	NA	TRBD1	TGCGCCAGCAGATCTGAACCGGGACAGGGTATCTACGAGCAGTACTTC	CASRSEPGQGIYEQYF
TRBJ2-7	TRBV7-9	NA	TRBD1	TGTGCCAGCAGCTTAGTGACAGGGGGAAAACCCTACGAGCAGTACTTC	CASSLVTGGKPYEQYF
TRBJ2-1	TRBV5-1	NA	NA	TGCGCCAGCAGCTTGGCTGCCTTCGAGCCGGAGCAGTTCTTC	CASSLAAFEPEQFF
TRBJ1-2	TRBV6-5	NA	TRBD1	TGTGCCAGCAGTAGGACAGGGACCGGCTACACCTTC	CASSRTGTGYTF
TRBJ1-5	TRBV13	NA	NA	TGTGCCAGCAGCTCTAGGGGGTCGAATCAGCCCCAGCATTTT	CASSSRGSNQPQHF
TRBJ2-1	TRBV18	NA	TRBD2	TGTGCCAGCTCACCACTGATCAGCGGGGGGGGGAATGAGCAGTTCTTC	CASSPLISGGGNEQFF
TRBJ2-7	TRBV10-2	few	NA	TGCGCCAGCAGTGATCAGGGGTTTGGCGAGCAGTACTTC	CASSDQGFGEQYF
TRBJ1-1	TRBV5-1	once	NA	TGCGCCAGCAGAAGCGCGACAGCTAACACTGAAGCTTTCTTT	CASRSATANTEAFF
TRBJ2-1	TRBV30	NA	TRBD2	TGTGCCTGGGAAGAGGGCGGGGGAGTTCAAAACAATGAGCAGTTCTTC	CAWEEGGGVQNNEQFF
TRBJ2-7	TRBV6-5	NA	NA	TGTGCCAGCAGTTACGGGTCAGGAACGCGTAACGAGCAGTACTTC	CASSYGSGTRNEQYF
TRBJ1-6	TRBV6-5	NA	TRBD1	TGTGCCAGCAGTATAATACAGGGGTATAATTCACCCCTCCACTTT	CASSIIQGYNSPLHF
TRBJ2-3	TRBV6-5	NA	NA	TGTGCCAGCAGTTACCTCCCCACTAGCACAGATACGCAGTATTTT	CASSYLPTSTDTQYF
TRBJ2-7	TRBV5-4	once	TRBD1	TGTGCCAGCAGCGGGGCCCGGACAGGGGGGTACGAGCAGTACTTC	CASSGARTGGYEQYF
TRBJ1-6	TRBV19	NA	TRBD1	TGTGCCAGTACCCATGGACAGGGTCATTCACCCCTCCACTTT	CASTHGQGHSPLHF
TRBJ1-3	TRBV5-1	NA	TRBD1	TGCGCCAGCAGCTTGACAGGGGGGATTGGAAACACCATATATTTT	CASSLTGGIGNTIYF
TRBJ1-4	TRBV2	NA	TRBD1	TGTGCCAGCAGTGGTACAGGGGCGCGCGAAAAACTGTTTTTT	CASSGTGAREKLFF
TRBJ1-5	TRBV4-3	NA	NA	TGCGCCAGCAGCCAAGATCAGGGGTCAAGATGGCCCCAGCATTTT	CASSQDQGSRWPQHF
TRBJ2-2	TRBV5-4	once	NA	TGTGCCAGCAGCTTTGCAGGGGCCCTCAACACCGGGGAGCTGTTTTTT	CASSFAGALNTGELFF
TRBJ2-7	TRBV5-6	NA	NA	TGTGCCAGCAGCTTGGGTCCTGCTCTACCGTACGAGCAGTACTTC	CASSLGPALPYEQYF
TRBJ2-1	TRBV7-8	once	NA	TGTGCCAGCAGCTTAGATGCCCCCAGGGAGCAGTTCTTC	CASSLDAPREQFF
TRBJ1-2	TRBV5-1	NA	NA	TGCGCCAGCAGCTTTTCAGACAGTACCATAGGCTACACCTTC	CASSFSDSTIGYTF
TRBJ2-7	TRBV4-1	NA	TRBD1	TGCGCCAGCAGCCAGGCGGACAGGACCCGCGAGCAGTACTTC	CASSQADRTREQYF
TRBJ2-3	TRBV29-1	NA	NA	TGCAGCGTTGAATGGGGGACTAGCACAGATACGCAGTATTTT	CSVEWGTSTDTQYF
TRBJ2-7	TRBV7-9	NA	NA	TGTGCCAGCAGCTTAGCCAGCAGGGGAAACGAGCAGTACTTC	CASSLASRGNEQYF